This T cell receptor (beta chain) appears in the sequencing data of a study of monozygotic twins with inflammatory bowel disease. Study conclusions and caveats: IBD patients exhibited fewer clonotypes shared with other individuals than healthy twins, particularly with disease activity.

TCRdb reprocessed the 5' RACE reads, keeping one entry per CDR3 protein, no DNA. The ten top clones account for roughly 2.3%, within a sample of hundreds of thousands of distinct CDR3 sequences. As for this clonotype: Its antigen is currently unknown.

This receptor was identified in a human donor with ulcerative colitis or Crohn's disease, or a healthy co-twin of an affected twin (not recorded which). Material for sequencing was blood.

The CDR3 sequence: CSVGFLAGGRNEQFF. This chain joins TRBV29-1 and TRBJ2-1; TCRdb's D gene call, TRBD2, goes unchecked for lack of DNA. The CDR3 length is 15 residues. Germline V gene sequence: CDR1 SQVTM, CDR2 ANQGSEA.